This record concerns one T cell receptor beta chain sequence. This sample was included in a study of blood T cell repertoires in COVID-19. Produced via immunoSEQ multiplex PCR; TCRdb's table is partial and in-frame only. The sample holds around 83,000 clones; 70% to 90% are singletons and the top ten take 8%. This CDR3 is built from 13 residues. Per the germline V gene, CDR1 is SEHNR and CDR2 is FQNEAQ (reference sequence). V lost 4 bases and J lost 1, with 2 bases in between. The V gene is TRBV7-9, the J gene TRBJ2-6; D not resolved. This sequence originates from a man older than 75 with active or convalescent COVID-19. Sample: peripheral blood. CDR3 DNA sequence: TGTGCCAGCAGCTCGTCTGGGGCCAACGTCCTGACTTTC. It specifies CASSSSGANVLTF.